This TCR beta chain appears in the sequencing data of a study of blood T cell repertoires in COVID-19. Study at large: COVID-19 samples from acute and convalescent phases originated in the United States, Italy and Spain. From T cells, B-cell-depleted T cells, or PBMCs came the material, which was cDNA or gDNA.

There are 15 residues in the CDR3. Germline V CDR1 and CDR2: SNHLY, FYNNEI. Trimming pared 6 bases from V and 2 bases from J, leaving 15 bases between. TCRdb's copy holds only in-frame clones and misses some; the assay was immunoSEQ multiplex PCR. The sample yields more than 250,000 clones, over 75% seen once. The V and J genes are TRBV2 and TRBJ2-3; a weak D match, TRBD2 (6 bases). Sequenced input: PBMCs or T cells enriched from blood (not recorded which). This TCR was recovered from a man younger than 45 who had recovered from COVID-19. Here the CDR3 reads CASRQGLTITDTQYF. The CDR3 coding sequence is TGTGCCAGCAGACAAGGACTAACGATCACAGATACGCAGTATTTT.